This TCR beta chain was observed in a study of early T cells in non-severe SARS-CoV-2 infection. As for the study in general: Whole-blood bulk RNA, unsorted, was sequenced, and chains were unpaired. General study results and limits: Comparison of clonotypes with VDJdb favored anti-spike CD8 responses while missing private and CD4 specificities.

Researchers attached unique molecular identifiers to individual cDNA molecules. TCRdb independently ran MiXCR on the 5' RACE reads; one entry per CDR3 protein. The sample includes tens of thousands of distinct CDR3 sequences, more than 12% seen only once; the top ten take about 3.7%. There are 15 residues in the CDR3. With V trimmed by 5 bases and J by 5 bases, 5 bases remained unmatched. Per germline, CDR1 MRHNA and CDR2 SNTAGT. In its sample, this clonotype is medium-sized. What it recognizes is unknown. The source of this sequence is an adult who was a healthcare worker with PCR-confirmed SARS-CoV-2 infection or an uninfected control (not recorded which). This material consisted of whole blood, taken at baseline. The chain uses TRBV6-4 and TRBJ2-1; 11 bases line up with TRBD2. CDR3 bases: TGTGCCAGCAGTTCGTTAGCGGGGGGGAACAATGAGCAGTTCTTC. It is translated as CASSSLAGGNNEQFF.